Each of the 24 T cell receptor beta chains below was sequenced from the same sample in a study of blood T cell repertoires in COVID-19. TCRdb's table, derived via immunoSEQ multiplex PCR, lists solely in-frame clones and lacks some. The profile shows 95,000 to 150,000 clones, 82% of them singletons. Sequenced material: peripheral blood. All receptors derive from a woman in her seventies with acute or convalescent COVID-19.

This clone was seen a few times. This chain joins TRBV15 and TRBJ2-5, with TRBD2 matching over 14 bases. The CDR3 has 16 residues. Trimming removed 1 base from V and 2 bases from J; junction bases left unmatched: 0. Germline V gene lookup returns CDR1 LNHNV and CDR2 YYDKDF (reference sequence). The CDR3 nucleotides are TGTGCCACCAGCAGAGGGACTAGCGGGGGGCAAGAGACCCAGTACTTC. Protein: CATSRGTSGGQETQYF.

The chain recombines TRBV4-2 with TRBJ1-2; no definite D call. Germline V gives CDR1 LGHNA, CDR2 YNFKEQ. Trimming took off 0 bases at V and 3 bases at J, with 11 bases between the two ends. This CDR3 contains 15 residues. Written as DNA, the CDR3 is TGTGCCAGCAGCCAAGATACGACAAAGTACTATGGCTACACCTTC. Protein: CASSQDTTKYYGYTF.

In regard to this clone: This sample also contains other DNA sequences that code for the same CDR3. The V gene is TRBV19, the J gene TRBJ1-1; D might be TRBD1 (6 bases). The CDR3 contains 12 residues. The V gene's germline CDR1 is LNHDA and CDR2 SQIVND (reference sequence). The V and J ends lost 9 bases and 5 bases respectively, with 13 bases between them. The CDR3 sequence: CASNRVGTEAFF. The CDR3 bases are TGTGCCAGCAACAGGGTAGGTACTGAAGCTTTCTTT.

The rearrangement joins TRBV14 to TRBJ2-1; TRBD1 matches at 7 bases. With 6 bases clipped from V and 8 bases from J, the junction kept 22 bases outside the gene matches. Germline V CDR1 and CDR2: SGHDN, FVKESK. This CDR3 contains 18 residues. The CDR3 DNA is TGTGCCAGCAGTCAGAGCTTCAAATCAGGGGGTCGCTTCGATGAGCAGTTCTTC. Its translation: CASSQSFKSGGRFDEQFF. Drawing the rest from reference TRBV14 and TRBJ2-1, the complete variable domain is EAGVTQFPSHSVIEKGQTVTLRCDPISGHDNLYWYRRVMGKEIKFLLHFVKESKQDESGMPNNRFLAERTGGTYSTLKVQPAELEDSGVYFCASSQSFKSGGRFDEQFFGPGTRLTVL.

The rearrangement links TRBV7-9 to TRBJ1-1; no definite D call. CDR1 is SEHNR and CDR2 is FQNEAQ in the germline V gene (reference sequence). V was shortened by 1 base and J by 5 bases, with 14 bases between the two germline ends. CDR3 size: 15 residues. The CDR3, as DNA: TGTGCCAGCAGCTTAGATCGGCCTACCGGGACTGAAGCTTTCTTT. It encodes CASSLDRPTGTEAFF.

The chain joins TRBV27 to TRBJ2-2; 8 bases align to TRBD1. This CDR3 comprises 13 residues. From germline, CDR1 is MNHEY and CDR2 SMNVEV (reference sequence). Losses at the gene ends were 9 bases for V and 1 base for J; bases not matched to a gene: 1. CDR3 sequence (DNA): TGTGCCAGTGGACAGGGGAACACCGGGGAGCTGTTTTTT. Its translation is CASGQGNTGELFF.

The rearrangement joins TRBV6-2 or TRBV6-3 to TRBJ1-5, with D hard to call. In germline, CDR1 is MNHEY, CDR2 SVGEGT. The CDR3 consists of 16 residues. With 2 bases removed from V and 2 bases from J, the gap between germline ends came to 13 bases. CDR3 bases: TGTGCCAGCAGTTACGCCCATAGCGGGGGCAATCAGCCCCAGCATTTT. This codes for CASSYAHSGGNQPQHF.

The CDR3 here is CASSQQDRNSGNTIYF. Here the CDR3 DNA reads TGTGCCAGCAGCCAACAGGACAGAAACTCTGGAAACACCATATATTTT. The chain has TRBV7-9 and TRBJ1-3; possibly TRBD1 for D (6 bases). Looked up from germline, CDR1 is SEHNR and CDR2 is FQNEAQ (reference sequence). The CDR3 is 16 amino acids. The V and J ends lost 5 bases and 0 bases respectively, with 14 bases between them. The full variable domain, in which reference TRBV7-9 and TRBJ1-3 provide the parts outside the CDR3, is DTGVSQNPRHKITKRGQNVTFRCDPISEHNRLYWYRQTLGQGPEFLTYFQNEAQLEKSRLLSDRFSAERPKGSFSTLEIQRTEQGDSAMYLCASSQQDRNSGNTIYFGEGSWLTVV.

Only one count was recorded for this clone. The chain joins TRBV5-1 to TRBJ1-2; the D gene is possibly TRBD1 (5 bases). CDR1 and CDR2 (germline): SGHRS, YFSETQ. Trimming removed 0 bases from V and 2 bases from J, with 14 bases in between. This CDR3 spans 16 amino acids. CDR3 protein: CASSLATGLRNYGYTF. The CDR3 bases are TGCGCCAGCAGCTTGGCCACAGGTTTACGGAACTATGGCTACACCTTC.

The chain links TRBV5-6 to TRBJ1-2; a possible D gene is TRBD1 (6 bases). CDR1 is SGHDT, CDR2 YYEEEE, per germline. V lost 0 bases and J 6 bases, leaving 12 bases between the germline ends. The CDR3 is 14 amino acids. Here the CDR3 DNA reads TGTGCCAGCAGCTTGGAGCGGGGGGCAGATGGCTACACCTTC. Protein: CASSLERGADGYTF.

The CDR3 sequence is CAWSVRQGPRGRPEAFF. The CDR3 bases are TGTGCCTGGAGTGTGAGACAGGGCCCCCGGGGACGGCCTGAAGCTTTCTTT. The chain carries TRBV30 and TRBJ1-1, with TRBD1 matching 7 bases. After removal of 0 bases from V and 6 bases from J, the junction contained 16 bases not matched to a gene. The V gene's germline CDR1 is GTSNPN and CDR2 SVGIG (reference sequence). The CDR3 is made up of 17 amino acids.

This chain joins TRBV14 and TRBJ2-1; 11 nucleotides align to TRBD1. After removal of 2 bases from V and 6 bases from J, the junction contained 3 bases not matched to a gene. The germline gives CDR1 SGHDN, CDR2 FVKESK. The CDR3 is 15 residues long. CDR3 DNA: TGTGCCAGCAGCCAACCGGGACAGGGGGTCAATGAGCAGTTCTTC. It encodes CASSQPGQGVNEQFF.

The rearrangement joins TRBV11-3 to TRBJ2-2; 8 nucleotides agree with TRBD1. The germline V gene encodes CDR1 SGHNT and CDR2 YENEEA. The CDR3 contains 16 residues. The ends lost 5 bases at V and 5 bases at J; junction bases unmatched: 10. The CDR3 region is CASSQRTGHLTGELFF. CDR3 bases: TGTGCCAGCAGCCAGCGGACAGGGCACCTTACCGGGGAGCTGTTTTTT.

CDR3 protein: CASSPTGISDYGYTF. The DNA of the CDR3 is TGTGCCAGCAGCCCGACAGGGATCTCGGACTATGGCTACACCTTC. V gene TRBV5-8 combines with J gene TRBJ1-2; 7 nucleotides align to TRBD1. After removal of 4 bases from V and 3 bases from J, the junction contained 9 bases not matched to a gene. The CDR3 spans 15 residues. Germline V lookup: CDR1 SGHTS, CDR2 YDEGEE.

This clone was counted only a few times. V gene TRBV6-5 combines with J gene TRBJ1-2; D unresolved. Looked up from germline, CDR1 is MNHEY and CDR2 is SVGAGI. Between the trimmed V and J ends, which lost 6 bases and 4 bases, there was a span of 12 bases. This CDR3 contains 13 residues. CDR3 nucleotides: TGTGCCAGCAGGGGCCAGAGTTCCTATGGCTACACCTTC. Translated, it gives CASRGQSSYGYTF.

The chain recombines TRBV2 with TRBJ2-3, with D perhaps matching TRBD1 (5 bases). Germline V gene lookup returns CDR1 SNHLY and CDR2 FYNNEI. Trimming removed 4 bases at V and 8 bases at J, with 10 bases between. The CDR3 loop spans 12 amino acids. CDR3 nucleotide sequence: TGTGCCAGCAGTGTAGGGGCAAGTACGCAGTATTTT. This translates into CASSVGASTQYF.

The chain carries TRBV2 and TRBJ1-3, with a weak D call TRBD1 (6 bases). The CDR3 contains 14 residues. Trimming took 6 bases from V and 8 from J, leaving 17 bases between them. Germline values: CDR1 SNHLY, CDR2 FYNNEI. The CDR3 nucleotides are TGTGCCAGCAGCCTTATGAGGGGGTACGACACCATATATTTT. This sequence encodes CASSLMRGYDTIYF. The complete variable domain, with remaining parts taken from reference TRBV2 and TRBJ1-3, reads EPEVTQTPSHQVTQMGQEVILRCVPISNHLYFYWYRQILGQKVEFLVSFYNNEISEKSEIFDDQFSVERPDGSNFTLKIRSTKLEDSAMYFCASSLMRGYDTIYFGEGSWLTVV.

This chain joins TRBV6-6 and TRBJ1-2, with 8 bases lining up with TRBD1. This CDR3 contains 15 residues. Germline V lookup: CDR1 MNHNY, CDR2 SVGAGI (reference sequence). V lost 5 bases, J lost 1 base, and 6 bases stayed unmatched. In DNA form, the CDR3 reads TGTGCCAGCAGTGACAGGGGTAAATATAACTATGGCTACACCTTC. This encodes CASSDRGKYNYGYTF.

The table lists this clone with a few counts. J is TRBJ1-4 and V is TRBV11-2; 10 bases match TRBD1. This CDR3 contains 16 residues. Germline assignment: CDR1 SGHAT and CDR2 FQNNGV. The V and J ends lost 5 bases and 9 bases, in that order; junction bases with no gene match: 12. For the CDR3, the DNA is TGTGCCAGCAGCCGCCGAGGACAGGGGGGAGACAAAAAACTGTTTTTT. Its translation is CASSRRGQGGDKKLFF.

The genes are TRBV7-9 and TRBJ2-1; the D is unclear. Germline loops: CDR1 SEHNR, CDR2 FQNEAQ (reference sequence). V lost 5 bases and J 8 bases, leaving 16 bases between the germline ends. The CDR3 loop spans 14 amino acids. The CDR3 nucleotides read TGTGCCAGCAGCCTTAGCCTGACCGGCGATGAGCAGTTCTTC. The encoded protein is CASSLSLTGDEQFF.

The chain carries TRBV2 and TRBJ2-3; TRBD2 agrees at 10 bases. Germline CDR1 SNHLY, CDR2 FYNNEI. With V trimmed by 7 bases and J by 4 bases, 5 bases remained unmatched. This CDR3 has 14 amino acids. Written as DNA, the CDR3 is TGTGCCAGCATGTTTAGCGGGGGGCCAGATACGCAGTATTTT. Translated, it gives CASMFSGGPDTQYF.

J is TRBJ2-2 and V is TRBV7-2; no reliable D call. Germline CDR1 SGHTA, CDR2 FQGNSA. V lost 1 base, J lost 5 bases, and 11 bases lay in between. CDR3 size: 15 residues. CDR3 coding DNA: TGTGCCAGCAGCTTAGACAGTGTGAAGACCGGGGAGCTGTTTTTT. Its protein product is CASSLDSVKTGELFF.

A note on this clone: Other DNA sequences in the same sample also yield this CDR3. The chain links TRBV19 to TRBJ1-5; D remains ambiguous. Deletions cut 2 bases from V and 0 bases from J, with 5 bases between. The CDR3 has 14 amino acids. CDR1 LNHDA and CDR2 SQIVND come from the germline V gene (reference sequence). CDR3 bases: TGTGCCAGTAGTATAACGGGTAGCAATCAGCCCCAGCATTTT. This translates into CASSITGSNQPQHF.

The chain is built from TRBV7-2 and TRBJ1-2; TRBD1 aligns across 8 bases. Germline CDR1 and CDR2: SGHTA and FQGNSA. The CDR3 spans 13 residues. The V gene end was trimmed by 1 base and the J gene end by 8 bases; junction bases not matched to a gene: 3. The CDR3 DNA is TGTGCCAGCAGCTTAGACAGGGGGAGAGGCTACACCTTC. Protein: CASSLDRGRGYTF.